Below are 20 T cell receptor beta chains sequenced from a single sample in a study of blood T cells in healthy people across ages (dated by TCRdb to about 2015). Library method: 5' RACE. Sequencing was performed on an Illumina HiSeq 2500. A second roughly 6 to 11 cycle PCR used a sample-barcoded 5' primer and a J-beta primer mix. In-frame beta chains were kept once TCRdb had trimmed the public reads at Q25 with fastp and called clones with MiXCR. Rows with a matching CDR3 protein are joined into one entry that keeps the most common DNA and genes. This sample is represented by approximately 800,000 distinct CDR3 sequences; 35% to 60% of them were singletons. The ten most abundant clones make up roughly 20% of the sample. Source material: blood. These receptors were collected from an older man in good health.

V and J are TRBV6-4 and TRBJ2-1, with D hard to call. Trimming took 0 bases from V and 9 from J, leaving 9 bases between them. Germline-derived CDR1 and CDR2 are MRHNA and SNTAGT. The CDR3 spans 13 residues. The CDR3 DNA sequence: TGTGCCAGCAGTGACTCGACTCTTGGTGAGCAGTTCTTC. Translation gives CASSDSTLGEQFF.

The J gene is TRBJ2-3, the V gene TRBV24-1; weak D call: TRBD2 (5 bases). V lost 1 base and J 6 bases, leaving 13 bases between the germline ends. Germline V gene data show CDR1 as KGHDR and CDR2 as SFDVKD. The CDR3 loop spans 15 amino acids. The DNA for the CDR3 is TGTGCCACCAGTGATTTTACCGGGGTCCGGGATACGCAGTATTTT. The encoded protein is CATSDFTGVRDTQYF.

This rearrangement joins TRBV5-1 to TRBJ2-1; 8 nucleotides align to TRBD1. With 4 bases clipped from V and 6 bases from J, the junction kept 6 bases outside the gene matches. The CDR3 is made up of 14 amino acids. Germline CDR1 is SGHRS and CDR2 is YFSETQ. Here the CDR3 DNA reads TGCGCCAGCAGCGTGGGACAGGTTAGCAATGAGCAGTTCTTC. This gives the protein CASSVGQVSNEQFF.

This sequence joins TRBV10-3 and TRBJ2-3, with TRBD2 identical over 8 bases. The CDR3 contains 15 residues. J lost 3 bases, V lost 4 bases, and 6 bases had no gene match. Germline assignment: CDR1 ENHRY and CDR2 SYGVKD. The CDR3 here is CAISVLAGLTDTQYF. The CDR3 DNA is TGTGCCATCAGTGTCTTAGCGGGACTTACAGATACGCAGTATTTT.

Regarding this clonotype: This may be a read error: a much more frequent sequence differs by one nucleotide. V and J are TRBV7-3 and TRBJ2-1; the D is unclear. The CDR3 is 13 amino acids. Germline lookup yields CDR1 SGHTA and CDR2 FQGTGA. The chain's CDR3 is CASSVTTDNEQFF. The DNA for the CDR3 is TGTGCCAGCAGCGTAACAACAGACAATGAGCAGTTCTTC.

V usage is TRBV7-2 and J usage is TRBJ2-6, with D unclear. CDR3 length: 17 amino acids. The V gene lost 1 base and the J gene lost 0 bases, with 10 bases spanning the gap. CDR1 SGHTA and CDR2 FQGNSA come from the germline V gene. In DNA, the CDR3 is TGTGCCAGCAGCTTAGTCCTCAGACTCTCTGGGGCCAACGTCCTGACTTTC. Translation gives CASSLVLRLSGANVLTF.

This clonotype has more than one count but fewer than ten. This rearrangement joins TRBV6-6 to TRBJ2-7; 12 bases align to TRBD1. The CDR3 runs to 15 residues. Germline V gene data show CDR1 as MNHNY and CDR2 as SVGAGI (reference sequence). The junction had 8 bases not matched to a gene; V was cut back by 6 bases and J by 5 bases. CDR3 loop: CASSYTGTGGNEQYF. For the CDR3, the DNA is TGTGCCAGCAGCTATACCGGGACAGGGGGCAACGAGCAGTACTTC.

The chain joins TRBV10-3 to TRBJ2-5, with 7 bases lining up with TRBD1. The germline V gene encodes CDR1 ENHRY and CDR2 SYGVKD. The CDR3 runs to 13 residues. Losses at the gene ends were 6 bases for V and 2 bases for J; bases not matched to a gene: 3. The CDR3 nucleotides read TGTGCCATCAGCCCACAGGGGCAAGAGACCCAGTACTTC. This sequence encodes CAISPQGQETQYF.

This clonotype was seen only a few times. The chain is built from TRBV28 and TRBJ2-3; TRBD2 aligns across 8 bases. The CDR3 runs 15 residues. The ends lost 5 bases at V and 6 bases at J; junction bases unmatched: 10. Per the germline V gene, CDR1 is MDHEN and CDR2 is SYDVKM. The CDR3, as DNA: TGTGCCAGCAGTCGGGGGGGAGGTGAGACGGATACGCAGTATTTT. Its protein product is CASSRGGGETDTQYF.

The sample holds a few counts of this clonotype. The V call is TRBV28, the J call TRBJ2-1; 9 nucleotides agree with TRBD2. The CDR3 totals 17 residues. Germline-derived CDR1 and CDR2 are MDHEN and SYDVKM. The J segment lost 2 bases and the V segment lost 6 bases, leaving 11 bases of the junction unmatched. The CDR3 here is CASRTLAGATTYNEQFF. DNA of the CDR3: TGTGCCAGCAGGACTTTAGCGGGAGCGACGACCTACAATGAGCAGTTCTTC.

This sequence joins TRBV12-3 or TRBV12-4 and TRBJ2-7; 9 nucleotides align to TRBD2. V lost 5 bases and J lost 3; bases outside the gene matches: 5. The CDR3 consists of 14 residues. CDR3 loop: CASSSLAGIYEQYF. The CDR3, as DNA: TGTGCCAGCAGTAGTCTAGCGGGAATCTACGAGCAGTACTTC.

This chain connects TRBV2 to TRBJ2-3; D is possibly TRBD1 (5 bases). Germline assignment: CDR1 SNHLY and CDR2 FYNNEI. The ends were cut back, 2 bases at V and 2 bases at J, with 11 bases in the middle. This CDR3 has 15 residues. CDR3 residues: CASSEQGQSTDTQYF. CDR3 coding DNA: TGTGCCAGCAGTGAACAGGGCCAATCCACAGATACGCAGTATTTT.

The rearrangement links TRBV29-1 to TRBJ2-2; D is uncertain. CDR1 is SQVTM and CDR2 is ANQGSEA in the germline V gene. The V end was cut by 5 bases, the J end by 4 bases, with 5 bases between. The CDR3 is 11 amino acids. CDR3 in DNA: TGCAGCGTTCGTTCCACCGGGGAGCTGTTTTTT. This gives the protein CSVRSTGELFF.

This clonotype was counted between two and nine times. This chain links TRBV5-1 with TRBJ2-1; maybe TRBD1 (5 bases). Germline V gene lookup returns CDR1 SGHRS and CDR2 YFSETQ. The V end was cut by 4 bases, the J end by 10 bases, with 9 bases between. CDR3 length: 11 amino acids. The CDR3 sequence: CASSGQGEQFF. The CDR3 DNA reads TGCGCCAGCAGCGGACAAGGAGAGCAGTTCTTC.

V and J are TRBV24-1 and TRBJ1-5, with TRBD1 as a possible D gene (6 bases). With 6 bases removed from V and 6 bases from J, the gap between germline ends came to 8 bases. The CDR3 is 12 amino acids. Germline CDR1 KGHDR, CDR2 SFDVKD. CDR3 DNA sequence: TGTGCCACCAGTCGGGGGGCTCAGCCCCAGCATTTT. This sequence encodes CATSRGAQPQHF.

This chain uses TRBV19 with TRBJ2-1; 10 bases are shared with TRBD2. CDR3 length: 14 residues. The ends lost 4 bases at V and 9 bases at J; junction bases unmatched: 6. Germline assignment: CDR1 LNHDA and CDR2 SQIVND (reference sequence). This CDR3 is CASSRLAGVLEQFF. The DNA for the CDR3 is TGTGCCAGTAGTAGGCTAGCGGGAGTGCTTGAGCAGTTCTTC. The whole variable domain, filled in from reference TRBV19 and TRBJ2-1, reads DGGITQSPKYLFRKEGQNVTLSCEQNLNHDAMYWYRQDPGQGLRLIYYSQIVNDFQKGDIAEGYSVSREKKESFPLTVTSAQKNPTAFYLCASSRLAGVLEQFFGPGTRLTVL.

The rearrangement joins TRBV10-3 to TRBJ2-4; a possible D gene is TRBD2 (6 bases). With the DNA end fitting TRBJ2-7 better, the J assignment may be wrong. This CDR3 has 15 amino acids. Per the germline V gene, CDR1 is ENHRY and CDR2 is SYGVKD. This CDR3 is CAIREGTGSSYEQYF. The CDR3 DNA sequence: TGTGCCATCAGGGAAGGGACCGGGAGCTCCTACGAGCAGTACTTC.

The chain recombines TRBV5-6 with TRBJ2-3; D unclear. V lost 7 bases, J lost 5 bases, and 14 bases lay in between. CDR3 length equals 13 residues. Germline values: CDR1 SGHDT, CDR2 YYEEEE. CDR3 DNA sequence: TGTGCCAGCCGATCACTCCCAGGAGATACGCAGTATTTT. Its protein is CASRSLPGDTQYF. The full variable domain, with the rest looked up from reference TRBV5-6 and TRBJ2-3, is DAGVTQSPTHLIKTRGQQVTLRCSPKSGHDTVSWYQQALGQGPQFIFQYYEEEERQRGNFPDRFSGHQFPNYSSELNVNALLLGDSALYLCASRSLPGDTQYFGPGTRLTVL.

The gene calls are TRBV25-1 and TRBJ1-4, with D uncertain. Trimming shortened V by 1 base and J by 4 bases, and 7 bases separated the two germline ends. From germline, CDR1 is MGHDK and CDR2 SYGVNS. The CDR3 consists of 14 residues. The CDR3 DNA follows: TGTGCCAGCAGTGAATCGCGGAATAATGAAAAACTGTTTTTT. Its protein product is CASSESRNNEKLFF. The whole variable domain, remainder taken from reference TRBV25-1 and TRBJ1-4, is EADIYQTPRYLVIGTGKKITLECSQTMGHDKMYWYQQDPGMELHLIHYSYGVNSTEKGDLSSESTVSRIRTEHFPLTLESARPSHTSQYLCASSESRNNEKLFFGSGTQLSVL.

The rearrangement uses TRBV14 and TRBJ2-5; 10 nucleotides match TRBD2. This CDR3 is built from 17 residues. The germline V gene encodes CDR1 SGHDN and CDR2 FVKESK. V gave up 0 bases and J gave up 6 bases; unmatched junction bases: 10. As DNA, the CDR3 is TGTGCCAGCAGCCAAGATCAATCTAGCGGGAGATGGAAGACCCAGTACTTC. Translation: CASSQDQSSGRWKTQYF.